These 15 T cell receptor beta chains share one sample of origin, sequenced in a study of blood T cell repertoires in COVID-19. The data were produced by immunoSEQ multiplex PCR, yet TCRdb's version contains in-frame clones alone and is incomplete. In the table there are about 120,000 clones, roughly 89% of which are singletons. Sample: peripheral blood. The source is a woman aged 50 to 60 with acute or convalescent COVID-19.

This clone has at least ten counts. This chain joins TRBV12-5 and TRBJ2-7; TRBD2 aligns across 11 bases. The germline gives CDR1 LGHNT, CDR2 FRNRAP. This CDR3 has 15 amino acids. Trimming took 9 bases from V and 2 from J; bases not matched to a gene: 9. The CDR3 DNA reads as TGTGCTAGCGACAGGGGGACTAGCGGAACCTACGAGCAGTACTTC. It codes for CASDRGTSGTYEQYF.

The chain has TRBV5-1 and TRBJ2-7, with D tentatively TRBD1 (6 bases). Looked up from germline, CDR1 is SGHRS and CDR2 is YFSETQ. This CDR3 spans 14 amino acids. V lost 1 base and J 0 bases, leaving 8 bases between the germline ends. The CDR3, as DNA: TGCGCCAGCAGCTTGACAGGGAGCTCCTACGAGCAGTACTTC. It encodes CASSLTGSSYEQYF.

This sequence joins TRBV19 and TRBJ1-4, with a tentative D call TRBD1 (6 bases). CDR3 size: 15 residues. V dropped 3 bases and J dropped 4 bases, with 12 bases sitting between them. The germline gives CDR1 LNHDA, CDR2 SQIVND (reference sequence). Here the CDR3 reads CASSMRTVGNEKLFF. CDR3 in DNA: TGTGCCAGTAGTATGAGGACAGTAGGTAATGAAAAACTGTTTTTT.

This clone has a handful of counts. The rearrangement uses TRBV5-4 and TRBJ1-2, with a tentative D call TRBD1 (6 bases). V was shortened by 3 bases and J by 3 bases, with 24 bases between the two germline ends. The CDR3 is made up of 18 amino acids. The germline V gene has CDR1 SGHNT and CDR2 YYREEE (reference sequence). The CDR3 DNA reads as TGTGCCAGCAGCTCGGCCCCAGGACAGAAAAGGGATTACTATGGCTACACCTTC. It specifies CASSSAPGQKRDYYGYTF.

V is TRBV28 and J is TRBJ1-1; no firm D call. Trimming left V 7 bases short and J 9 bases short, with 15 bases between. CDR1 is MDHEN and CDR2 is SYDVKM in the germline V gene. This CDR3 region has 12 residues. CDR3 sequence (DNA): TGTGCCAGCACCACCCCGGGTCAGAAAGCTTTCTTT. Translation gives CASTTPGQKAFF.

This rearrangement joins TRBV12-3 or TRBV12-4 to TRBJ2-1; D is unresolved. V was trimmed by 7 bases and J by 7 bases, leaving 11 bases between them. This CDR3 is 12 amino acids long. Here the CDR3 reads CASKPPNNEQFF. In nucleotides, the CDR3 is TGTGCCAGCAAGCCACCAAATAATGAGCAGTTCTTC.

This chain connects TRBV6-5 to TRBJ1-5; 7 bases fit TRBD1. The CDR3 extends over 15 amino acids. Trimming took 7 bases from V and 7 from J; bases not matched to a gene: 13. The germline CDR1 and CDR2 sequences are MNHEY and SVGAGI. The CDR3 region has the DNA TGTGCCAGCACTATAGGAGGGGGACAGCACCAGCCCCAGCATTTT. This translates into CASTIGGGQHQPQHF.

The chain couples TRBV6-5 to TRBJ2-5; 10 bases map to TRBD1. After removal of 6 bases from V and 8 bases from J, the junction contained 12 bases not matched to a gene. CDR1 and CDR2 (germline): MNHEY, SVGAGI. The CDR3 runs to 15 residues. The CDR3 bases are TGTGCCAGCAGCCGGGACAGGGGCTCTCTCATCACCCAGTACTTC. Its protein is CASSRDRGSLITQYF.

The V call is TRBV7-9, the J call TRBJ2-4, with 7 bases that match TRBD1. The V segment lost 1 base and the J segment 6 bases; nucleotides outside the gene matches: 0. CDR3 length: 13 amino acids. Germline loops: CDR1 SEHNR, CDR2 FQNEAQ (reference sequence). CDR3 residues: CASSLGQGNIQYF. CDR3 nucleotide sequence: TGTGCCAGCAGCTTAGGACAGGGAAACATTCAGTACTTC.

CDR3 sequence: CASSLLSGIANEKLFF. The CDR3 DNA sequence: TGTGCCAGCAGCTTATTATCTGGCATCGCTAATGAAAAACTGTTTTTT. The V gene is TRBV7-9, the J gene TRBJ1-4; unclear D gene. From germline, CDR1 is SEHNR and CDR2 FQNEAQ (reference sequence). The CDR3 runs to 16 residues. V dropped 2 bases and J dropped 3 bases, with 13 bases sitting between them.

The chain combines TRBV28 with TRBJ1-5; a possible D gene is TRBD1 (6 bases). The length of the CDR3 is 15 residues. V was pared by 7 bases and J by 3 bases, with 16 bases between. The germline V gene encodes CDR1 MDHEN and CDR2 SYDVKM. CDR3 in DNA: TGTGCCAGCACCCCTCAGGGGAAAGACAATCAGCCCCAGCATTTT. Translation: CASTPQGKDNQPQHF.

This chain uses TRBV7-3 with TRBJ2-3; 8 positions match TRBD1. The J segment lost 3 bases and the V segment lost 3 bases, leaving 5 bases of the junction unmatched. Germline V CDR1 and CDR2: SGHTA, FQGTGA. The CDR3 contains 15 residues. The CDR3 loop is CASSFRGRGTDTQYF. CDR3 bases: TGTGCCAGCAGCTTCAGGGGGCGGGGAACAGATACGCAGTATTTT.

This chain uses TRBV19 with TRBJ2-5; maybe TRBD1 (5 bases). The CDR3 extends over 13 amino acids. Per germline, CDR1 LNHDA and CDR2 SQIVND (reference sequence). V dropped 8 bases and J dropped 0 bases, with 10 bases sitting between them. CDR3 DNA: TGTGCCAGTTCGGACACCTACCAAGAGACCCAGTACTTC. Amino acids: CASSDTYQETQYF.

The chain combines TRBV5-1 with TRBJ2-6; D unresolved. This CDR3 has 17 residues. Germline CDR1 reads SGHRS; CDR2 reads YFSETQ. The V end lost 0 bases, the J end lost 0 bases, and 10 bases lay between the germline ends. The CDR3, as DNA: TGCGCCAGCAGCTTGGTCTTAACCTACTCTGGGGCCAACGTCCTGACTTTC. It translates to CASSLVLTYSGANVLTF.

This clone has just one count. The chain uses TRBV5-5 and TRBJ1-1; 9 bases fit TRBD1. From germline, CDR1 is SGHKS and CDR2 YYEKEE (reference sequence). The CDR3 has 15 amino acids. V lost 2 bases, J lost 0 bases, and 2 bases stayed unmatched. The CDR3 is CASSLQGALNTEAFF. Here the CDR3 DNA reads TGTGCCAGCAGCTTACAGGGGGCGCTGAACACTGAAGCTTTCTTT.